This T cell receptor beta chain was retrieved from a study of control samples from healthy donors and cancer patients (dated by TCRdb to 2020 to 2022). Library construction relied on the immunoSEQ multiplex PCR assay. Not all clones reach the TCRdb copy of this immuneACCESS table, which keeps in-frame sequences only. Checked studies attribute under half of the gap to unresolved V genes and leave the rest unexplained. This sample holds under 80,000 clones; around 95% were observed only once. The ten largest clones add up to 6.2% of the sample. Comment on this clone: Its binding antigen is unknown. No much larger clonotype is one base removed from it; base qualities were not supplied.

The receptor was isolated from a middle-aged woman in good health. The sequencing input was blood.

The CDR3 in this case is CASSVGGALQETQYF. The DNA is TGTGCCAGCAGCGTAGGGGGGGCACTACAAGAGACCCAGTACTTC. This chain joins TRBV9 to TRBJ2-5, with the D assignment possibly TRBD1 or TRBD2, given 6 matching bases for each. Per the germline V gene, SGDLS is the CDR1 and YYNGEE is the CDR2. The CDR3 sequence holds 15 residues, the cysteine and phenylalanine included. CDR3 DNA is the only sequence kept; it has 45 bases, read in frame from the first base. V sheds 0 bases and J sheds 2 bases, leaving 11 bases between their ends.